The rows below give T cell receptor beta chains drawn from one sample of a study of CD8 T cells in Susac syndrome. TCRdb reprocessed the immunoSEQ multiplex PCR reads via MiXCR and lists one record per CDR3 protein. This sample carries a few hundred thousand distinct CDR3 sequences, more than 75% of them seen once, and the ten largest clones take over 0.09%. Sequenced sample: CD8+ T cells from PBMCs. These receptors came from a human donor with multiple sclerosis. CDR3s include the opening cysteine and the closing phenylalanine or tryptophan. A D gene is named only where the DNA matches it firmly. Size tells how often a clone was seen (once, few, many) or the class of an expanded clone, and some rows leave it out.

TRBD2	TRBV11-3	.	TRBJ2-2	CASSLDFAGGRAGELFF	TGTGCCAGCAGCTTAGATTTCGCGGGAGGGCGTGCCGGGGAGCTGTTTTTT
.	TRBV15	.	TRBJ2-1	CATIYFNGGSYNEQFF	TGTGCCACCATCTATTTCAATGGGGGTTCCTACAATGAGCAGTTCTTC
TRBD2	TRBV2	.	TRBJ2-7	CASSGTSGRHEQYF	TGTGCCAGCAGTGGGACTAGCGGGAGACACGAGCAGTACTTC
TRBD2	TRBV19	.	TRBJ2-2	CASSPGRAGVNTGELFF	TGTGCCAGTAGCCCCGGTCGAGCGGGGGTTAACACCGGGGAGCTGTTTTTT
.	TRBV6-5	.	TRBJ2-7	CASSGRVYEQYF	TGTGCCAGCAGTGGAAGGGTCTACGAGCAGTACTTC
TRBD2	TRBV6-4	.	TRBJ2-1	CASSVLAGFYNEQFF	TGTGCCAGCAGCGTACTAGCGGGATTCTACAATGAGCAGTTCTTC
TRBD2	TRBV2	.	TRBJ2-1	CASRHKELAGVSNEQFF	TGTGCCAGCAGACACAAGGAACTAGCGGGAGTGTCAAATGAGCAGTTCTTC
TRBD1	TRBV20-1	.	TRBJ1-1	CSAGLTGMDTEAFF	TGCAGTGCCGGATTGACAGGGATGGACACTGAAGCTTTCTTT
TRBD2	TRBV10-3	once	TRBJ2-3	CAISETGGPSVDTQYF	TGTGCCATCAGTGAGACGGGAGGGCCCTCTGTAGATACGCAGTATTTT
TRBD2	TRBV20-1	.	TRBJ2-1	CSARVGGPIFNEQFF	TGCAGTGCTAGGGTGGGAGGGCCAATTTTCAATGAGCAGTTCTTC
.	TRBV13	.	TRBJ2-7	CASSLPPPGSYEQYF	TGTGCCAGCAGCCTCCCCCCGCCCGGCTCCTACGAGCAGTACTTC
.	TRBV28	few	TRBJ2-5	CASSLLETQYF	TGTGCCAGCAGTTTACTCGAGACCCAGTACTTC
.	TRBV4-2	.	TRBJ2-1	CASSPNEQFF	TGTGCCAGCAGCCCTAATGAGCAGTTCTTC
TRBD2	TRBV6-1	few	TRBJ2-7	CASSPTSGRAYFDEQYF	TGTGCCAGCAGCCCGACTAGCGGGAGGGCCTATTTTGACGAGCAGTACTTC
.	TRBV7-9	.	TRBJ1-6	CASSSMQVWGSPLHF	TGTGCCAGCAGCTCGATGCAGGTGTGGGGTTCACCCCTCCACTTT
TRBD1	TRBV28	.	TRBJ2-3	CASSLGQGMRTDTQYF	TGTGCCAGCAGCCTCGGACAGGGGATGAGAACAGATACGCAGTATTTT
TRBD2	TRBV27	once	TRBJ2-1	CASRGLAGNEQFF	TGTGCCAGCAGGGGACTAGCGGGGAATGAGCAGTTCTTC
.	TRBV29-1	.	TRBJ1-2	CSVILADGYTF	TGCAGCGTTATCCTCGCGGATGGCTACACCTTC
.	TRBV11-1	.	TRBJ2-1	CASSETGSYNEQFF	TGTGCCAGCAGCGAGACGGGATCCTACAATGAGCAGTTCTTC
.	TRBV28	.	TRBJ2-7	CASSLRGQVYEQYF	TGTGCCAGCAGTTTACGGGGACAAGTCTACGAGCAGTACTTC
.	TRBV29-1	few	TRBJ1-3	CSVGPLENTIYF	TGCAGCGTTGGCCCCTTGGAAAACACCATATATTTT
TRBD1	TRBV29-1	.	TRBJ2-3	CSVPGQGARADTQYF	TGCAGCGTTCCGGGACAGGGGGCGCGTGCAGATACGCAGTATTTT
.	TRBV27	.	TRBJ1-1	CASSGGSRAFF	TGTGCCAGCAGTGGGGGATCGAGAGCTTTCTTT
.	TRBV5-5	.	TRBJ1-5	CASSLWAAGNQPQHF	TGTGCCAGCAGCTTGTGGGCGGCGGGCAATCAGCCCCAGCATTTT